A single sample gave rise to the 20 T cell receptor beta chains below, sequenced in a study of shared T cell receptors in the human thymus (dated by TCRdb to the early 2020s). Library preparation employed the immunoSEQ multiplex PCR assay. The table comes from immuneACCESS by way of TCRdb, which keeps in-frame sequences with V and J called. Part of the clones is missing from these tables; in studies checked, under half for an unresolved V gene and the rest for unknown reasons. In this sample the table shows approximately 660,000 clones, around nine tenths of which occur a single time. Jointly, the top ten make up 0.01% of the sample. Separately, the same data were catalogued under a study of human thymus T cells.

Material for sequencing was thymocytes. These receptors were obtained from a boy in the first two years of life with a congenital heart defect. Donor details come from another sample of the same person, matched by shared clones.

This rearrangement joins TRBV13 to TRBJ2-3; TRBD1 matches 8 bases. Germline CDR1 PRHDT, CDR2 FYEKMQ (reference sequence). The V segment lost 5 bases and the J segment 5 bases; nucleotides outside the gene matches: 12. CDR3 length: 16 residues. The CDR3 loop reads CASSPTLGQGQDTQYF. CDR3 bases: TGTGCCAGCAGCCCTACCCTTGGACAGGGACAAGATACGCAGTATTTT.

The CDR3 loop is CASSTTRGWESTDTQYF. In DNA form, the CDR3 reads TGCGCCAGCAGCACAACGCGTGGGTGGGAGAGCACAGATACGCAGTATTTT. This chain joins TRBV5-1 and TRBJ2-3; D might be TRBD2 (5 bases). V lost 4 bases and J 0 bases, leaving 18 bases between the germline ends. Germline-derived CDR1 and CDR2 are SGHRS and YFSETQ. CDR3 size: 17 residues.

This sequence joins TRBV19 and TRBJ2-7, with TRBD1 matching 7 bases. From germline, CDR1 is LNHDA and CDR2 SQIVND (reference sequence). The CDR3 is 15 amino acids. V lost 1 base to trimming and J lost 3 bases; unmatched junction nucleotides: 6. CDR3 bases: TGTGCCAGTAGTATAGGAGGGGACAGATACTACGAGCAGTACTTC. Its translation is CASSIGGDRYYEQYF.

The chain couples TRBV15 to TRBJ2-2; tentatively, D is TRBD2 (6 bases). CDR1 and CDR2 from the germline V gene are LNHNV and YYDKDF (reference sequence). The CDR3 loop spans 17 amino acids. Trimming stripped 1 base from V and 1 base from J, with 13 bases between. CDR3 protein: CATSRGRGLGNTGELFF. The CDR3 DNA follows: TGTGCCACCAGCAGAGGGAGGGGCCTGGGGAACACCGGGGAGCTGTTTTTT.

Only a few counts were recorded for this clone. CDR3 DNA: TGCGCCAGCAGCCAGCTACCGACAGGGAGGCACGGAGATACGCAGTATTTT. As protein: CASSQLPTGRHGDTQYF. The chain links TRBV4-1 to TRBJ2-3; TRBD1 is a possible D gene (7 bases). This CDR3 region has 17 residues. Looked up from germline, CDR1 is MGHRA and CDR2 is YSYEKL. V lost 3 bases and J 5 bases, leaving 21 bases between the germline ends.

This clone has only a few counts. The CDR3, as DNA: TGTGCCAGCAGTGAAGCCGGGGGTGACACTGAAGCTTTCTTT. Its translation is CASSEAGGDTEAFF. V usage is TRBV25-1 and J usage is TRBJ1-1, with TRBD1 as a possible D gene (5 bases). The CDR3 runs to 14 residues. V lost 2 bases and J 3 bases, leaving 10 bases between the germline ends. Germline loops: CDR1 MGHDK, CDR2 SYGVNS.

This clone was counted once. The chain joins TRBV5-4 to TRBJ2-1; TRBD2 matches 8 bases. Germline lookup yields CDR1 SGHNT and CDR2 YYREEE (reference sequence). The length of the CDR3 is 12 residues. V gave up 3 bases and J gave up 8 bases; unmatched junction bases: 1. In nucleotides, the CDR3 is TGTGCCAGCAGCTGGGGACTAGATGAGCAGTTCTTC. Translated, it gives CASSWGLDEQFF.

This chain connects TRBV6-6 to TRBJ1-2, with D possibly being TRBD1 (5 bases). CDR1 and CDR2 (germline): MNHNY, SVGAGI (reference sequence). With 0 bases removed from V and 5 bases from J, the gap between germline ends came to 13 bases. The CDR3 runs 15 residues. CDR3: CASSYSTTGPYGYTF. The CDR3, as DNA: TGTGCCAGCAGTTACTCGACAACAGGTCCTTATGGCTACACCTTC.

This sequence joins TRBV11-2 and TRBJ2-2, with a tentative D call TRBD2 (6 bases). This CDR3 is 16 amino acids long. CDR1 is SGHAT, CDR2 FQNNGV, per germline. Trimming left V 1 base short and J 4 bases short, with 13 bases between. This CDR3 is CASSLVGGKVTGELFF. CDR3 coding DNA: TGTGCCAGCAGCTTAGTAGGAGGGAAGGTCACCGGGGAGCTGTTTTTT. Complete variable domain (other parts from reference TRBV11-2 and TRBJ2-2): EAGVAQSPRYKIIEKRQSVAFWCNPISGHATLYWYQQILGQGPKLLIQFQNNGVVDDSQLPKDRFSAERLKGVDSTLKIQPAKLEDSAVYLCASSLVGGKVTGELFFGEGSRLTVL.

The genes are TRBV4-1 and TRBJ1-1; 7 bases are a match to TRBD1. V gave up 5 bases and J gave up 0 bases; unmatched junction bases: 9. The germline gives CDR1 MGHRA, CDR2 YSYEKL. This CDR3 has 16 residues. Here the CDR3 reads CASSGRDRPMNTEAFF. The CDR3 DNA sequence: TGCGCCAGCAGCGGACGGGACAGACCCATGAACACTGAAGCTTTCTTT.

The gene calls are TRBV27 and TRBJ1-5, with D perhaps matching TRBD1 (6 bases). The V end was cut by 5 bases, the J end by 2 bases, with 16 bases between. This CDR3 has 16 residues. Germline assignment: CDR1 MNHEY and CDR2 SMNVEV (reference sequence). The CDR3 spells CASSKRYRAGNQPQHF. The CDR3 DNA reads as TGTGCCAGCAGTAAACGCTACAGGGCCGGCAATCAGCCCCAGCATTTT.

The chain couples TRBV11-3 to TRBJ1-4; D uncertain. Germline assignment: CDR1 SGHNT and CDR2 YENEEA. CDR3 length: 17 residues. Trimming removed 2 bases from V and 4 bases from J, with 17 bases in between. CDR3: CASSLPTPPEFNEKLFF. The CDR3 DNA reads TGTGCCAGCAGCTTACCCACCCCCCCGGAGTTTAATGAAAAACTGTTTTTT.

This chain connects TRBV10-1 to TRBJ2-3; 8 nucleotides align to TRBD2. From germline, CDR1 is WNHNN and CDR2 SYGVQD (reference sequence). This CDR3 has 16 residues. V lost 4 bases, J lost 0 bases, and 6 bases stayed unmatched. The CDR3 nucleotides are TGCGCCAGCAGTGCCGGGACTAGACCTAGCACAGATACGCAGTATTTT. Protein product: CASSAGTRPSTDTQYF.

This clone was recorded a few times. The V call is TRBV19, the J call TRBJ2-3; 14 bases match TRBD2. V gave up 5 bases and J gave up 8 bases; unmatched junction bases: 6. From germline, CDR1 is LNHDA and CDR2 SQIVND (reference sequence). The CDR3 consists of 15 residues. CDR3 DNA: TGTGCCAGTAGTTCGGGACTAGCGGGAGTACCTACGCAGTATTTT. Amino acids: CASSSGLAGVPTQYF.

J is TRBJ2-2 and V is TRBV19, with TRBD2 as a possible D gene (6 bases). Trimming took 6 bases from V and 0 from J, leaving 8 bases between them. The CDR3 totals 14 residues. Germline CDR1 and CDR2: LNHDA and SQIVND (reference sequence). The chain's CDR3 is CASSGSSNTGELFF. The CDR3 coding sequence is TGTGCCAGTAGCGGGAGCTCGAACACCGGGGAGCTGTTTTTT.

The CDR3 spells CASSRLAGLEIAKNIQYF. CDR3 coding DNA: TGTGCCAGCTCACGGCTAGCGGGTTTAGAAATAGCCAAAAACATTCAGTACTTC. The chain joins TRBV18 to TRBJ2-4; 8 bases are shared with TRBD2. The CDR3 runs to 18 residues. Unmatched junction bases numbered 11, after V lost 4 bases and J lost 0 bases. The V gene's germline CDR1 is KGHSH and CDR2 LQKENI.

The rearrangement uses TRBV7-6 and TRBJ2-3; 9 nucleotides line up with TRBD1. The V and J ends lost 7 bases and 6 bases, in that order; junction bases with no gene match: 11. This CDR3 region has 15 residues. Germline V gene sequence: CDR1 SGHVS, CDR2 FNYEAQ. The CDR3 DNA follows: TGTGCCAGCACCGAGGAGGACAGGGGATCGGATACGCAGTATTTT. Amino acids: CASTEEDRGSDTQYF. The variable domain in full, completed from reference TRBV7-6 and TRBJ2-3, reads GAGVSQSPRYKVTKRGQDVALRCDPISGHVSLYWYRQALGQGPEFLTYFNYEAQQDKSGLPNDRFSAERPEGSISTLTIQRTEQRDSAMYRCASTEEDRGSDTQYFGPGTRLTVL.

V gene TRBV6-4 combines with J gene TRBJ2-1, with 9 nucleotides matching TRBD2. The junction had 11 bases not matched to a gene; V was cut back by 7 bases and J by 4 bases. CDR3 length: 16 residues. The germline V gene has CDR1 MRHNA and CDR2 SNTAGT. CDR3 region: CASTFPLAGTYNEQFF. DNA for the CDR3: TGTGCCAGCACCTTCCCCCTAGCGGGAACTTACAATGAGCAGTTCTTC.

The chain uses TRBV9 and TRBJ2-7; tentative D call: TRBD1 (5 bases). This CDR3 spans 11 amino acids. V lost 3 bases to trimming and J lost 6 bases, with 7 bases between them. Germline V gene sequence: CDR1 SGDLS, CDR2 YYNGEE. This chain's CDR3 is CASSATGEQYF. DNA for the CDR3: TGTGCCAGCAGCGCCACAGGCGAGCAGTACTTC.

V is TRBV6-7 and J is TRBJ1-4; possible D gene TRBD1, 6 bases. TRBV6-7 is filed as an ORF, its function uncertain. The CDR3 consists of 14 residues. The V gene lost 4 bases and the J gene lost 6 bases, with 12 bases spanning the gap. The CDR3 sequence: CASSSRDIDEKLFF. CDR3 DNA sequence: TGTGCCAGCAGTTCCCGGGACATTGATGAAAAACTGTTTTTT.